A single T cell receptor (beta chain) is shown here with its context. Original handling: Reference gene primers were amplified, and this amplification served to estimate nucleated cell counts. Using immunoSEQ multiplex PCR, the repertoire was profiled, and TCRdb retains in-frame clones only, with some absent. V and J calls and clone size are copied from that table; D and trimming were computed from the DNA. The sample contains about 150,000 clones, about four fifths of which appear only once. This entry is derived from a study of blood T cell repertoires in COVID-19. About the study: The study drew acute and convalescent COVID-19 samples from the United States, Italy and Spain.

The CDR3 consists of 16 residues. The germline CDR1 and CDR2 sequences are LNHNV and YYDKDF (reference sequence). The junction had 8 bases not matched to a gene; V was cut back by 1 base and J by 7 bases. Sequenced input: peripheral blood. The sequence derives from an elderly woman with acute or convalescent COVID-19. The chain carries TRBV15 and TRBJ1-2; 11 bases align to TRBD1. CDR3 sequence reads: CATSRGGTGQGGGYTF. As DNA, the CDR3 is TGTGCCACCAGCAGAGGTGGGACGGGACAGGGGGGTGGCTACACCTTC.